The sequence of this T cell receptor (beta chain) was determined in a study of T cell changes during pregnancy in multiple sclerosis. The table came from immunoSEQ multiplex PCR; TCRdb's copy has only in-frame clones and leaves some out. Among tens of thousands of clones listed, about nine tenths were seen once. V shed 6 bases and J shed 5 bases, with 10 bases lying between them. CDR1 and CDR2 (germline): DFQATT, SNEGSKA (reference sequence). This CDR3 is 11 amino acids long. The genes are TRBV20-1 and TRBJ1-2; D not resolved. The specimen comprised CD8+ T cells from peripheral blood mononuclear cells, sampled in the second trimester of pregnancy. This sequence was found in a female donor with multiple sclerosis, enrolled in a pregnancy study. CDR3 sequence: CSAPDLYGYTF. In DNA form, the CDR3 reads TGCAGTGCGCCAGATTTGTATGGCTACACCTTC.